This TCR beta chain stems from a study of blood T cell repertoires in COVID-19. Overall study: COVID-19 samples, acute and convalescent, were from the United States, Italy and Spain.

Produced via immunoSEQ multiplex PCR; TCRdb's table is partial and in-frame only. Here the sample spans 43,000 or so clones, approximately 86% being singletons. Trimming shortened V by 3 bases and J by 1 base, and 7 bases separated the two germline ends. CDR3 size: 14 residues. Germline CDR1 LNHDA, CDR2 SQIVND (reference sequence). The TCR comes from a man in his sixties with active or convalescent COVID-19. Input material: peripheral blood. The chain carries TRBV19 and TRBJ1-3; D not resolved. The CDR3 is CASSITGSGNTIYF. The CDR3, as DNA: TGTGCCAGTAGTATTACGGGATCTGGAAACACCATATATTTT.